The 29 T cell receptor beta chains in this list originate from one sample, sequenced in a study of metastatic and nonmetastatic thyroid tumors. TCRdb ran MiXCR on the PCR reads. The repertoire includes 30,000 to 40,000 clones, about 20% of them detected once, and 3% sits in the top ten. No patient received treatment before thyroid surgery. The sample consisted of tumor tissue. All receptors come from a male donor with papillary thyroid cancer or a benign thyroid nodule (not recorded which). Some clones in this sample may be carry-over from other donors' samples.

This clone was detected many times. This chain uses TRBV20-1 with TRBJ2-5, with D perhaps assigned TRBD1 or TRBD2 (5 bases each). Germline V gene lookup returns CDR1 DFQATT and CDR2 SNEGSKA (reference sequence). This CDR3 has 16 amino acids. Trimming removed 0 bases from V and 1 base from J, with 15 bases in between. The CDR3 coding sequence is TGCAGTGCTAGAGAAGAGAGGGGTCGTTTCCAAGAGACCCAGTACTTC. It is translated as CSAREERGRFQETQYF.

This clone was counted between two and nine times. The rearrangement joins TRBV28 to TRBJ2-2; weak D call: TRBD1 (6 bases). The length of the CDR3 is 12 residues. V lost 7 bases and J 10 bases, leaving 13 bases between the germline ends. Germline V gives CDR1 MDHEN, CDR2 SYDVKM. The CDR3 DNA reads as TGTGCCAGCATGGGGGACACCTTGGAGCTGTTTTTT. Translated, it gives CASMGDTLELFF.

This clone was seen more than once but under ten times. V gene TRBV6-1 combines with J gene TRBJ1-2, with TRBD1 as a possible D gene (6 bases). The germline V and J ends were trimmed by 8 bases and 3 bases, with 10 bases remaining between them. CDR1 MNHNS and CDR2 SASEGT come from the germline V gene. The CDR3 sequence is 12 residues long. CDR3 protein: CASGGPHYGYTF. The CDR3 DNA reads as TGTGCCAGCGGGGGGCCCCACTATGGCTACACCTTC.

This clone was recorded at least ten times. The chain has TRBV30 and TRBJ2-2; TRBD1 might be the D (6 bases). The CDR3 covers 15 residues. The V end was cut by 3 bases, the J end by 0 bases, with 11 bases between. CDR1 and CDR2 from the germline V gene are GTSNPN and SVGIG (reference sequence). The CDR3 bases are TGTGCCTGGAGGCAAACAGGGCCGAACACCGGGGAGCTGTTTTTT. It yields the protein CAWRQTGPNTGELFF.

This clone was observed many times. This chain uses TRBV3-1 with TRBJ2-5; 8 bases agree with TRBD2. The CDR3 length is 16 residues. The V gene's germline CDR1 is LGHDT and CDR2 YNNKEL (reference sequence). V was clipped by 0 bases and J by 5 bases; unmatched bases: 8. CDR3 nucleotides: TGTGCCAGCAGCCAAGATAGCAGCGGGGGAGCTGAGACCCAGTACTTC. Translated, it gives CASSQDSSGGAETQYF.

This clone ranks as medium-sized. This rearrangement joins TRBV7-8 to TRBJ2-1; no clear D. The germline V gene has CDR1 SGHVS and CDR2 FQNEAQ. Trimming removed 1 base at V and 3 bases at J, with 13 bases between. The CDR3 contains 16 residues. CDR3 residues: CASSLESSGFYNEQFF. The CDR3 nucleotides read TGTGCCAGCAGCTTAGAGAGCAGTGGATTCTACAATGAGCAGTTCTTC.

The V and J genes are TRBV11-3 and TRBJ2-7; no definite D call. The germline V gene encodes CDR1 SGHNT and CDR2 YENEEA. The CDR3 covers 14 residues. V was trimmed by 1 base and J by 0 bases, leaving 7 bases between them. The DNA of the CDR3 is TGTGCCAGCAGCTTAGCGGGCCTCTCCTACGAGCAGTACTTC. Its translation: CASSLAGLSYEQYF.

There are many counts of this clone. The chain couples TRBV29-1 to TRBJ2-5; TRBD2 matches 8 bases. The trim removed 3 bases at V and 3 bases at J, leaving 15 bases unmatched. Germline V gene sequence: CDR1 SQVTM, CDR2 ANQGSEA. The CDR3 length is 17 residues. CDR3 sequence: CSVEGARAGGGEETQYF. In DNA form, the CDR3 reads TGCAGCGTTGAGGGGGCCAGGGCGGGAGGTGGGGAAGAGACCCAGTACTTC.

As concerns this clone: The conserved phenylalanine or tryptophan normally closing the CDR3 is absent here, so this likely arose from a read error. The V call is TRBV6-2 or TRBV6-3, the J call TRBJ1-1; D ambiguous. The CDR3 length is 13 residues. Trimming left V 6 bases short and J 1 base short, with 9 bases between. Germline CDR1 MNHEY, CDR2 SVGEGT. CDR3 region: CASSLGGNTEAFS. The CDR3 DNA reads TGTGCCAGCAGCCTAGGAGGGAACACTGAAGCTTTCTCT.

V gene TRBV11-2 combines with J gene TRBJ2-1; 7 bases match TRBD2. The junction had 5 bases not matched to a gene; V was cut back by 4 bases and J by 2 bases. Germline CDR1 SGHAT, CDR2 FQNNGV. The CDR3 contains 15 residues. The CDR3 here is CASSSSGTPYNEQFF. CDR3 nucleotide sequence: TGTGCCAGCAGCTCGAGCGGGACCCCCTACAATGAGCAGTTCTTC.

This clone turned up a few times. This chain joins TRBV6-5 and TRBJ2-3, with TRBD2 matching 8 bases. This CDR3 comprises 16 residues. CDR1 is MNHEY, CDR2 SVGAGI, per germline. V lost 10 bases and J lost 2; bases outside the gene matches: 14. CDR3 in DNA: TGTGCCATTAGTTACTCGTGGACTAGCACCACAGATACGCAGTATTTT. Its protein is CAISYSWTSTTDTQYF.

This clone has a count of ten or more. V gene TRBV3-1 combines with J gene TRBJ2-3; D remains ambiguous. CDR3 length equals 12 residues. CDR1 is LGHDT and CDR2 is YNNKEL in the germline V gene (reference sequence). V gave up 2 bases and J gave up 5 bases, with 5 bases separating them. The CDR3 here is CASSQTEDTQYF. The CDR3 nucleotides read TGTGCCAGCAGCCAAACAGAAGATACGCAGTATTTT.

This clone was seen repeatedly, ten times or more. CDR3 nucleotide sequence: TGTGCCAGCAGCTTACAGGGGGATACGCAGTATTTT. Encoded protein: CASSLQGDTQYF. The rearrangement links TRBV11-3 to TRBJ2-3; D is possibly TRBD1 (6 bases). This CDR3 is 12 amino acids long. Trimming took 2 bases from V and 6 from J, leaving 6 bases between them. Germline V gene lookup returns CDR1 SGHNT and CDR2 YENEEA.

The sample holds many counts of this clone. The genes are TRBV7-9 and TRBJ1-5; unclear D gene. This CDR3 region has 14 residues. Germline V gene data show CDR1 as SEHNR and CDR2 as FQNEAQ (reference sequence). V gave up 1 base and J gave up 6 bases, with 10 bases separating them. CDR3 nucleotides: TGTGCCAGCAGCTTAGAAGGAGGAGGTCAGCCCCAGCATTTT. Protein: CASSLEGGGQPQHF.

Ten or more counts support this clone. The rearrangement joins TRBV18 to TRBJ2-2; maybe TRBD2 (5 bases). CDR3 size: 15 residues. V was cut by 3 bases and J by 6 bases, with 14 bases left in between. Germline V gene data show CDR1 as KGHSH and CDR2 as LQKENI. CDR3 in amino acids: CASSPLWRRAGELFF. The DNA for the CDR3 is TGTGCCAGCTCACCCCTCTGGAGGCGTGCCGGGGAGCTGTTTTTT.

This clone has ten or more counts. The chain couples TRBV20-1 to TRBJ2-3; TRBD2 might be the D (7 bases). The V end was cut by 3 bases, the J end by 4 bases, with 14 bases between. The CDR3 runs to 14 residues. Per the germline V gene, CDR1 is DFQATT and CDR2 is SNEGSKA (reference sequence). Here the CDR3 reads CSARHGGRPDTQYF. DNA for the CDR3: TGCAGTGCTAGGCACGGGGGGCGCCCAGATACGCAGTATTTT.

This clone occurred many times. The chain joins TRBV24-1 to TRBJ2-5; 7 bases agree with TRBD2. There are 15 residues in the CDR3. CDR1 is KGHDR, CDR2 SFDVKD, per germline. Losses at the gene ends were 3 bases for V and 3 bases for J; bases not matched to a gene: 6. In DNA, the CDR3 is TGTGCCACCAGTGATAGAGCGGGGTGGAAAGAGACCCAGTACTTC. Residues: CATSDRAGWKETQYF.

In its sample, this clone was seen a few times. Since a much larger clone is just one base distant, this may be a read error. In nucleotides, the CDR3 is TGTGCCAGCAGCTTAGGCGGGAGAGTGTCGGATACGCAGTATTTT. Translating gives CASSLGGRVSDTQYF. The rearrangement joins TRBV11-1 to TRBJ2-3, with 7 bases lining up with TRBD2. V shed 1 base, J shed 6 bases, and the junction held 7 bases outside the gene matches. Germline CDR1 and CDR2: SGHAT and FQDESV (reference sequence). The CDR3 length is 15 residues.

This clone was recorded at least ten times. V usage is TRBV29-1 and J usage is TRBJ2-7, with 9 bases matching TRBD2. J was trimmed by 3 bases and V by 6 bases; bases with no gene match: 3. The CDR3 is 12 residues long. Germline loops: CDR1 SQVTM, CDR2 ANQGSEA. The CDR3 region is CSVGTSSYEQYF. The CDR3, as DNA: TGCAGCGTGGGGACTAGCAGCTACGAGCAGTACTTC.

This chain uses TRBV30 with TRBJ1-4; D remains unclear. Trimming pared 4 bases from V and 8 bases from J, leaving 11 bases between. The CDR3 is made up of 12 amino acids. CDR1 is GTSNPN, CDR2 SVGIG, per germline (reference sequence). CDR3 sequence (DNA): TGTGCCTGGACCCTCGGGCAGGAAAAACTGTTTTTT. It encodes CAWTLGQEKLFF.

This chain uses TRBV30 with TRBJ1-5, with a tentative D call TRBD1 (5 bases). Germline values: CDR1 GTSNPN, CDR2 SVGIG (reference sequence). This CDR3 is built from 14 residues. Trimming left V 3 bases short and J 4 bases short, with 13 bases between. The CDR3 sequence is CAWRGRAPNQPQHF. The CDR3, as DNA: TGTGCCTGGAGGGGCAGGGCTCCGAATCAGCCCCAGCATTTT.

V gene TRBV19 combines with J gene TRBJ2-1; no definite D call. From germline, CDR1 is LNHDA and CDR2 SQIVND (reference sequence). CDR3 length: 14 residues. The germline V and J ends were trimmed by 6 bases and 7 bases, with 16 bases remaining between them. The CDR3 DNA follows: TGTGCCAGTAGAGGCGGTAAACGGAAAAATGAGCAGTTCTTC. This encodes CASRGGKRKNEQFF.

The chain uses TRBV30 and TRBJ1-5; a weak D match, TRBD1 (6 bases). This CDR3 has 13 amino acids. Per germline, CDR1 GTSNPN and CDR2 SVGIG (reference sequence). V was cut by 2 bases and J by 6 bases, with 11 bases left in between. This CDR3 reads CAWSIKQGQPQHF. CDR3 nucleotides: TGTGCCTGGAGTATCAAACAGGGTCAGCCCCAGCATTTT.

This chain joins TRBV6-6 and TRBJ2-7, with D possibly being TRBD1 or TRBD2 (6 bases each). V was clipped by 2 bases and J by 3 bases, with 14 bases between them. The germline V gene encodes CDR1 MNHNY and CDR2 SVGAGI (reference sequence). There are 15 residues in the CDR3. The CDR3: CASSYIGGNDYEQYF. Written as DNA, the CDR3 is TGTGCCAGCAGTTACATAGGGGGGAACGACTACGAGCAGTACTTC.

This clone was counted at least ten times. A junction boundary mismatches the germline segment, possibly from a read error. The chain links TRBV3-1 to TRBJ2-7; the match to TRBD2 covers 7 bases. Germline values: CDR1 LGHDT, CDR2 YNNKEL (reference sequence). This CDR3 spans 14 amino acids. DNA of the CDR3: TGTGCCGGCAGAATGGGCGGGAGTCTCTACGAGCAGTACTTC. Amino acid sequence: CAGRMGGSLYEQYF.

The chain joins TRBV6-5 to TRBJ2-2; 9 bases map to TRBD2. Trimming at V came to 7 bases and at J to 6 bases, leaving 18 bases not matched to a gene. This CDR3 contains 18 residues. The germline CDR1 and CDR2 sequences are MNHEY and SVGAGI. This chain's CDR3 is CASIKRVTSGIGAGELFF. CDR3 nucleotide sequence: TGTGCCAGCATTAAACGCGTGACTAGCGGTATAGGAGCCGGGGAGCTGTTTTTT.

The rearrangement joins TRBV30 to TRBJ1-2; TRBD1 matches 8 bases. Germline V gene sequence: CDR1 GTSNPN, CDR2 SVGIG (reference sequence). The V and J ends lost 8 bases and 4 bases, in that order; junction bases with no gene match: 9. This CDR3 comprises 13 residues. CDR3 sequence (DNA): TGTGCCCAACGGACAGGGCGATTCTATGGCTACACCTTC. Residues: CAQRTGRFYGYTF. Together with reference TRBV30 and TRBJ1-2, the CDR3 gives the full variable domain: SQTIHQWPATLVQPVGSPLSLECTVEGTSNPNLYWYRQAAGRGLQLLFYSVGIGQISSEVPQNLSASRPQDRQFILSSKKLLLSDSGFYLCAQRTGRFYGYTFGSGTRLTVV.

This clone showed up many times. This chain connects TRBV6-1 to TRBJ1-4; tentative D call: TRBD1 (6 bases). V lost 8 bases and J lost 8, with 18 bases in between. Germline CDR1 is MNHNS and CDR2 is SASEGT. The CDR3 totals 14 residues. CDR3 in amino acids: CASPNRAGVEKLFF. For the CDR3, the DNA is TGTGCCAGCCCTAATCGGGCAGGGGTAGAAAAACTGTTTTTT.

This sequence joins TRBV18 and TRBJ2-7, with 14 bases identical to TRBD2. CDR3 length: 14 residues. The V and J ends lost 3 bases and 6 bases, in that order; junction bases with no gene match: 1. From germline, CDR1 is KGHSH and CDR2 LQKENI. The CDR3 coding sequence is TGTGCCAGCTCACCCGGGACTAGCGGGAGCGAGCAGTACTTC. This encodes CASSPGTSGSEQYF.